The TCR beta chain under discussion was sequenced for a study of shared T cell receptors in the human thymus. This table comes from immunoSEQ multiplex PCR, and its TCRdb copy is limited to in-frame clones, with some not included. The sample lists approximately 730,000 clones, 70% to 90% occurring once. The same sample was also used in a study of human thymus T cells. This second report adds: Donors were healthy Finnish infants having corrective surgery for congenital heart defects. Thymus pieces cut out during corrective heart surgery were the tissue that was used. Unrelated individuals were reported by related research to share highly overlapping thymic repertoires.

What was sequenced was thymocytes. The origin of this receptor is a girl under three years old with a congenital heart defect.

CDR3 sequence reads: CASSFRTRTALRTYSPLHF. The CDR3 nucleotides read TGTGCCAGCAGCTTCCGTACAAGGACAGCTCTTAGGACCTATTCACCCCTCCACTTT. The rearrangement joins TRBV7-8 to TRBJ1-6; D is possibly TRBD1 (6 bases). This CDR3 spans 19 amino acids. Trimming left V 3 bases short and J 8 bases short, with 26 bases between. Germline V gives CDR1 SGHVS, CDR2 FQNEAQ.